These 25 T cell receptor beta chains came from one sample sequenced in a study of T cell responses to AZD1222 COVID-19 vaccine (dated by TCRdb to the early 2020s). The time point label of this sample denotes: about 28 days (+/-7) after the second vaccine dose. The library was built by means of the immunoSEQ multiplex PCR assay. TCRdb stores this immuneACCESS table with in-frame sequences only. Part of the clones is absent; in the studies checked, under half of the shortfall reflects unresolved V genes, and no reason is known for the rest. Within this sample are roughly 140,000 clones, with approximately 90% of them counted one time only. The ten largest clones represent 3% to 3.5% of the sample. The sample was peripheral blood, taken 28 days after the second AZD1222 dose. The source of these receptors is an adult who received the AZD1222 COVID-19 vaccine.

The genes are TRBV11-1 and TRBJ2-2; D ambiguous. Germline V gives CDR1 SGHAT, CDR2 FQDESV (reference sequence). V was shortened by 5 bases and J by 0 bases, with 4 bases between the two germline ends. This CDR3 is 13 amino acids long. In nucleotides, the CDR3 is TGTGCCAGCAGCCCGTCGAACACCGGGGAGCTGTTTTTT. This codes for CASSPSNTGELFF.

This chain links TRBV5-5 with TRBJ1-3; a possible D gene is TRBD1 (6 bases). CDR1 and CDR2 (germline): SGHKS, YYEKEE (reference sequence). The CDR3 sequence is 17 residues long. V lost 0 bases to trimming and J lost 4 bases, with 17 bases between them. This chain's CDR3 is CASSLGLGGPAGNTIYF. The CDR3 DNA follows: TGTGCCAGCAGCTTGGGGCTAGGGGGACCTGCGGGAAACACCATATATTTT.

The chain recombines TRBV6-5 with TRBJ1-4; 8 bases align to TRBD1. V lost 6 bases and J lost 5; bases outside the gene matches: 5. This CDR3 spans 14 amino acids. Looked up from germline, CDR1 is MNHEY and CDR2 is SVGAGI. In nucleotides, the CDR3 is TGTGCCAGCAGCCCCCGGGACAGGAATGAAAAACTGTTTTTT. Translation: CASSPRDRNEKLFF.

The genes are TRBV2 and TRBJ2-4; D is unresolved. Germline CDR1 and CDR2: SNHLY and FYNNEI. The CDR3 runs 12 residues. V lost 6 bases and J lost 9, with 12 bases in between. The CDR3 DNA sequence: TGTGCCAGCAGGGACGGGCGTTTCATTCAGTACTTC. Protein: CASRDGRFIQYF.

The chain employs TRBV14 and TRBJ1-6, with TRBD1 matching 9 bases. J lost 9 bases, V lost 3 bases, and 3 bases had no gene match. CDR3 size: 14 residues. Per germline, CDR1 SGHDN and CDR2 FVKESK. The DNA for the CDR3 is TGTGCCAGCAGCCAGTGGGGACAGGGTTCACCCCTCCACTTT. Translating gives CASSQWGQGSPLHF.

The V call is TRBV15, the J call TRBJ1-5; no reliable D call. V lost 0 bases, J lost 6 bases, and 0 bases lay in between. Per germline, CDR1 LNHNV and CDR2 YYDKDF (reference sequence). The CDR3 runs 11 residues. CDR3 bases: TGTGCCACCAGCAGAGATCAGCCCCAGCATTTT. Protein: CATSRDQPQHF.

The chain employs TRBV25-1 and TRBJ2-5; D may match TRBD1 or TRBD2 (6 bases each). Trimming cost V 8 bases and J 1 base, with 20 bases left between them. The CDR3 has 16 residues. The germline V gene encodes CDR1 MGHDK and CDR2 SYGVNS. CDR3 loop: CASRGNLKDSQETQYF. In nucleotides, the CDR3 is TGTGCCAGCCGCGGGAACCTGAAGGACAGCCAAGAGACCCAGTACTTC.

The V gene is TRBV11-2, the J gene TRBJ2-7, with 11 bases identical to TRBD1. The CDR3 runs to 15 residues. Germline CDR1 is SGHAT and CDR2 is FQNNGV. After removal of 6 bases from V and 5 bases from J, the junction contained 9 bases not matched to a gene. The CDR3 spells CASRPPRTGGHEQYF. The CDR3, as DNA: TGTGCCAGCAGACCGCCGCGGACAGGGGGCCACGAGCAGTACTTC.

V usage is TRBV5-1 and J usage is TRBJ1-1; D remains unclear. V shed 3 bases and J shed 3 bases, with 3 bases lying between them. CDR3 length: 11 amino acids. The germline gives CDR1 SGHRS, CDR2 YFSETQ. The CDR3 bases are TGCGCCAGCAGCTCGGACACTGAAGCTTTCTTT. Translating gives CASSSDTEAFF. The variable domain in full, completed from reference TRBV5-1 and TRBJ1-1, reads KAGVTQTPRYLIKTRGQQVTLSCSPISGHRSVSWYQQTPGQGLQFLFEYFSETQRNKGNFPGRFSGRQFSNSRSEMNVSTLELGDSALYLCASSSDTEAFFGQGTRLTVV.

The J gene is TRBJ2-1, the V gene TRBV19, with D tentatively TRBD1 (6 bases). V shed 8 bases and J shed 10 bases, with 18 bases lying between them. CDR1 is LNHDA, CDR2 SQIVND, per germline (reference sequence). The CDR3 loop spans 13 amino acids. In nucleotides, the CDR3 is TGTGCCAGTTCCCCAGGGGCTTGGGAAGAGCAGTTCTTC. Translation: CASSPGAWEEQFF.

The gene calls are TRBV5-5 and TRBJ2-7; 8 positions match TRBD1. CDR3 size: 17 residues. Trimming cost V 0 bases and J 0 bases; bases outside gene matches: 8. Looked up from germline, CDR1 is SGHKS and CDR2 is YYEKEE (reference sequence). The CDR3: CASSLALGQASSYEQYF. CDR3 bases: TGTGCCAGCAGCTTGGCCCTGGGACAGGCCAGCTCCTACGAGCAGTACTTC. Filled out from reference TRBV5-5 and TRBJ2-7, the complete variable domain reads DAGVTQSPTHLIKTRGQQVTLRCSPISGHKSVSWYQQVLGQGPQFIFQYYEKEERGRGNFPDRFSARQFPNYSSELNVNALLLGDSALYLCASSLALGQASSYEQYFGPGTRLTVT.

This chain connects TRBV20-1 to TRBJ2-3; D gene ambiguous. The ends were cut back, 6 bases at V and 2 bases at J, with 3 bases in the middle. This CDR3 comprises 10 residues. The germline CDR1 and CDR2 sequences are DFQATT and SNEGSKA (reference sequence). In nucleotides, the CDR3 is TGCAGTGCCTCCACAGATACGCAGTATTTT. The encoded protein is CSASTDTQYF.

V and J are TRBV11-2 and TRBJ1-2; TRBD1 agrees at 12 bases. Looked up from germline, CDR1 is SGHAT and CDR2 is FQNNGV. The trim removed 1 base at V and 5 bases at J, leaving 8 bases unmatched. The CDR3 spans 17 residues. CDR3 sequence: CASSLGGQGAAGYGYTF. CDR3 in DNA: TGTGCCAGCAGCTTAGGGGGACAGGGGGCAGCTGGGTATGGCTACACCTTC.

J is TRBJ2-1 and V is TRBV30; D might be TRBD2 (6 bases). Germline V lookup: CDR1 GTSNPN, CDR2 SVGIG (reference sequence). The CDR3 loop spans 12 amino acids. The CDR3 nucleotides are TGTGCGTCTGGGCGGGGTTACAATGAGCAGTTCTTC. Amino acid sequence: CASGRGYNEQFF.

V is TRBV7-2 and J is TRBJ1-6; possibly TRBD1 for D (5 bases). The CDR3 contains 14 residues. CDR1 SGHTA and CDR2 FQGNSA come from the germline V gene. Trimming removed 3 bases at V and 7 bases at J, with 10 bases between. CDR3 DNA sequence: TGTGCCAGCAGCTTGGGGGAGGGAAATTCACCCCTCCACTTT. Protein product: CASSLGEGNSPLHF.

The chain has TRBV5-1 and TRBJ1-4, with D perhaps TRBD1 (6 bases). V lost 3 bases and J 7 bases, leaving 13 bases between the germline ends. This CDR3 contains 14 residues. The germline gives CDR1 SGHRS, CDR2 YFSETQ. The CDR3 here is CASSSGRGGEKLFF. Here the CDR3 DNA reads TGCGCCAGCAGCTCCGGGAGAGGGGGTGAAAAACTGTTTTTT.

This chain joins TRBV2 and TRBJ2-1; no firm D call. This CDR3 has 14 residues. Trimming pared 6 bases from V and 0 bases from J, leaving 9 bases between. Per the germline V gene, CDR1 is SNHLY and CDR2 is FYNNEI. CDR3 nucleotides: TGTGCCAGCAGGGTTCTAAGCTCCTACAATGAGCAGTTCTTC. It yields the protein CASRVLSSYNEQFF.

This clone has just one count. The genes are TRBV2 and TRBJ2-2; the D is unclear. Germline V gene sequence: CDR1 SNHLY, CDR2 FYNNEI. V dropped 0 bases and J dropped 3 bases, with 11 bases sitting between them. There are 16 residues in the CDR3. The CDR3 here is CASSEATPPDTGELFF. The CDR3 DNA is TGTGCCAGCAGTGAAGCCACTCCCCCGGACACCGGGGAGCTGTTTTTT.

DNA of the CDR3: TGTGCCAGCAGCCCTAGAGTTGGTTTTGACGGACACACAGATACGCAGTATTTT. This gives the protein CASSPRVGFDGHTDTQYF. This chain uses TRBV7-9 with TRBJ2-3; perhaps TRBD1 as D (5 bases). The CDR3 spans 18 residues. The V gene's germline CDR1 is SEHNR and CDR2 FQNEAQ (reference sequence). V lost 5 bases and J 2 bases, leaving 23 bases between the germline ends.

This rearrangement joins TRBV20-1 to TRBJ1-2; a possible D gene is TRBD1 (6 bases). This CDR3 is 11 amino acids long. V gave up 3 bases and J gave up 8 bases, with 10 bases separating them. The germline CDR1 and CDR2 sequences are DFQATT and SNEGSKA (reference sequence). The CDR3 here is CSARGGSGYTF. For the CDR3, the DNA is TGCAGTGCTAGGGGGGGCTCGGGCTACACCTTC.

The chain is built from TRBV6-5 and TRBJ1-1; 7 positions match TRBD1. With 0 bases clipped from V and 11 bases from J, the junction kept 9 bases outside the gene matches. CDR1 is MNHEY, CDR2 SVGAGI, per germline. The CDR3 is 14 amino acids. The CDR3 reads CASSYSLGGTVAFF. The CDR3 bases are TGTGCCAGCAGTTACTCGTTGGGGGGGACAGTCGCTTTCTTT.

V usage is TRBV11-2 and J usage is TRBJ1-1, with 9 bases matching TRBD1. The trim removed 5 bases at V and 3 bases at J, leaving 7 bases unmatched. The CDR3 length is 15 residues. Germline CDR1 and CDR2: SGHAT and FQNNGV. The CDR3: CASSQTGGRDTEAFF. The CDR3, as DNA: TGTGCCAGCAGCCAGACAGGGGGAAGGGACACTGAAGCTTTCTTT.

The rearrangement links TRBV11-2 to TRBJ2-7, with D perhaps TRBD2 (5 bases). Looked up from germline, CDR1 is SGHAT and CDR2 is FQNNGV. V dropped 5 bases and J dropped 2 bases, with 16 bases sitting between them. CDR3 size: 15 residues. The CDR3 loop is CASSRSTKDPYEQYF. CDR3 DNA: TGTGCCAGCAGCCGCTCGACTAAGGACCCCTACGAGCAGTACTTC.

CDR3 nucleotides: TGCAGCGCCAGGGGACAGTTGAACACTGAAGCTTTCTTT. Residues: CSARGQLNTEAFF. This chain links TRBV29-1 with TRBJ1-1; the match to TRBD1 covers 7 bases. V was pared by 7 bases and J by 0 bases, with 5 bases of the junction left unmatched. The CDR3 consists of 13 residues. Germline CDR1 SQVTM, CDR2 ANQGSEA.

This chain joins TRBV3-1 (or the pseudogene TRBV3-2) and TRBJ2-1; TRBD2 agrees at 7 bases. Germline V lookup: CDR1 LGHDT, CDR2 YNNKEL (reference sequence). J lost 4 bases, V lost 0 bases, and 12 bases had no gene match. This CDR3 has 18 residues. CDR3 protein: CASSQERLAAIFYNEQFF. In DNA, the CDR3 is TGTGCCAGCAGCCAAGAACGACTAGCTGCCATATTTTACAATGAGCAGTTCTTC.